This TCR beta chain is drawn from a study of CD8 T cells in Susac syndrome. Overall study findings and caveats: The relatively small number of individuals in the TCR sequencing and HLA analysis was acknowledged by the study.

CDR3 length: 14 residues. V was cut by 3 bases and J by 5 bases, with 11 bases left in between. In germline, CDR1 is ENHRY, CDR2 SYGVKD. With random hexamers, reverse transcription was performed on roughly 0.45 to 1 ug of RNA. Amplification of TCR beta CDR3 was carried out by immunoSEQ multiplex PCR, which covered 54 Vbeta and 13 Jbeta segments. One entry per CDR3 protein results from TCRdb running MiXCR on the immunoSEQ multiplex PCR reads. Altogether about 280,000 distinct CDR3 sequences are present, roughly 81% being singletons, with the ten largest covering 0.11%. TCR beta sequencing covered blood CD8+ and CD4+ T cells. Negative isolation yielded CD4+ and CD8+ T cells, and FACS enriched TEMRA cells. About this clonotype itself: The antigen is not known.

The TCR sequence derives from a human donor with multiple sclerosis. The sequencing input was CD8+ T cells from PBMCs. The J gene is TRBJ1-5, the V gene TRBV10-3; D remains unclear. The CDR3 is CAISDDTVDQPQHF. The CDR3 bases are TGTGCCATCAGTGACGATACAGTTGATCAGCCCCAGCATTTT.